This T cell receptor beta chain was identified during a study of post-analysis software for immune sequencing data. Findings of the study overall: Those samples that were prepared in the same batch co-clustered strongly by F measure. Controls showed lower frequencies than patients for five TRBV segments, and TRBV5-6, TRBV5-1 and TRBV20-1 were among these.

In the case of this clonotype: Its antigen is currently unknown.

Every TCR beta cDNA library bore unique molecular identifiers. Each CDR3 protein gets one entry after TCRdb re-called the PCR reads with MiXCR. There are 750,000 to 950,000 distinct CDR3 sequences in the sample; 53% occur only once, and approximately 4.4% lies in the top ten. There are 19 residues in the CDR3. V lost 1 base and J lost 1; bases outside the gene matches: 10. V gene TRBV12-3 or TRBV12-4 combines with J gene TRBJ1-3, with 10 bases that match TRBD1. The TCR comes from a girl under 18 with multiple sclerosis. Material for sequencing was blood. The chain's CDR3 is CASSLVVRQGAYSGNTIYF. The CDR3 DNA reads TGTGCCAGCAGTTTAGTTGTGCGACAGGGGGCTTATTCTGGAAACACCATATATTTT.